This T cell receptor (beta chain) was recovered during a study of beta chain features in type 1 diabetes. For the study at large: Healthy donors and patients showed comparable age, gender and cell yields.

Expressed TCRB transcripts were sequenced after all isolated RNA was converted to cDNA. Profiled with immunoSEQ multiplex PCR; TCRdb holds only in-frame clones, not every one. In the table there are about 410,000 clones, roughly 14% of which are singletons. CDR3 length equals 13 residues. Trimming stripped 2 bases from V and 3 bases from J, with 8 bases between. The germline CDR1 and CDR2 sequences are MNHEY and SVGAGI. Sequenced sample: naive CD4+ T cells from blood. V gene TRBV6-5 combines with J gene TRBJ2-7, with a possible D match to TRBD1 (5 bases). The sequence came from a man aged 30 to 39 in good health. The CDR3 reads CASSYRQHYEQYV. CDR3 nucleotides: TGTGCCAGCAGTTACAGACAGCACTACGAGCAGTACGTC.